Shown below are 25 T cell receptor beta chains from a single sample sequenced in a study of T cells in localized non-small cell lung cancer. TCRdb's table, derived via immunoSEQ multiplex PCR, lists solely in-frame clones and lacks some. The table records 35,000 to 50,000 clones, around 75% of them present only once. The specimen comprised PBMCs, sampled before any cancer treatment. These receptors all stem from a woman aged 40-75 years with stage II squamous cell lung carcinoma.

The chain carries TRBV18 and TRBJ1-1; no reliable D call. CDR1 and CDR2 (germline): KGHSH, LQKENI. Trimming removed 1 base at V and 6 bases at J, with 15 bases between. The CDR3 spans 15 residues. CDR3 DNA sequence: TGTGCCAGCTCACCACGGTTGGGTACGCTTGCTGAAGCTTTCTTT. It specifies CASSPRLGTLAEAFF.

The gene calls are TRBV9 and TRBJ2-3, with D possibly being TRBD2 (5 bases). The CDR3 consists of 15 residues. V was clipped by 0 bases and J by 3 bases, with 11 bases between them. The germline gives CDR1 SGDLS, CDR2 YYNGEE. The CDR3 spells CASSVALTGTDTQYF. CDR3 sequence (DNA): TGTGCCAGCAGCGTAGCTCTTACGGGGACAGATACGCAGTATTTT. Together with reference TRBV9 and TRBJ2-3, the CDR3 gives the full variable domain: DSGVTQTPKHLITATGQRVTLRCSPRSGDLSVYWYQQSLDQGLQFLIQYYNGEERAKGNILERFSAQQFPDLHSELNLSSLELGDSALYFCASSVALTGTDTQYFGPGTRLTVL.

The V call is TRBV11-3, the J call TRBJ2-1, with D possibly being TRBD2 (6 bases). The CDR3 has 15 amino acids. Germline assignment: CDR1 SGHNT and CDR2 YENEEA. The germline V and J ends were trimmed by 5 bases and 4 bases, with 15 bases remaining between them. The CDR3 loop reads CASSPSAGSYNEQFF. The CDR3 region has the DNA TGTGCCAGCAGCCCGTCTGCGGGATCTTACAATGAGCAGTTCTTC.

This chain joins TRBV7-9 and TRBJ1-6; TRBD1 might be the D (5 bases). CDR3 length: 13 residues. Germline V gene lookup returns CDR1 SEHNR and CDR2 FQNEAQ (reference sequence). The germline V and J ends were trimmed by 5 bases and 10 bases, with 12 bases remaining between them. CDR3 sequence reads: CASSPGGGSPLHF. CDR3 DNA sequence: TGTGCCAGCAGCCCCGGGGGGGGATCACCCCTCCACTTT.

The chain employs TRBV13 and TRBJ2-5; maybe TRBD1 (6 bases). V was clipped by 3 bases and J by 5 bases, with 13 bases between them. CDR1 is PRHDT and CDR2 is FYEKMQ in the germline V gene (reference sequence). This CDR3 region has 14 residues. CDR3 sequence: CASSFGTPAETQYF. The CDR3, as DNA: TGTGCCAGCAGCTTCGGGACACCCGCGGAGACCCAGTACTTC.

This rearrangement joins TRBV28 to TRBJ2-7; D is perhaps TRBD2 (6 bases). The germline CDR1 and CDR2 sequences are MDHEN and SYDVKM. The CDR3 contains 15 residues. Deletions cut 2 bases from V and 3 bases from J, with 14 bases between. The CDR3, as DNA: TGTGCCAGCAGTTTAAGAGGGACTTCCCGCTACGAGCAGTACTTC. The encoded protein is CASSLRGTSRYEQYF.

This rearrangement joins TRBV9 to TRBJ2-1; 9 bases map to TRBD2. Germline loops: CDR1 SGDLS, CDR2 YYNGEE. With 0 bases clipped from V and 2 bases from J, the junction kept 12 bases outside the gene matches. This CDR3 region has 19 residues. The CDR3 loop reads CASSVDPKGAGGAYNEQFF. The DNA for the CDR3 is TGTGCCAGCAGCGTAGATCCGAAGGGAGCGGGGGGAGCCTACAATGAGCAGTTCTTC. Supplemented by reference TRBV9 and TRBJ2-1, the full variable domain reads DSGVTQTPKHLITATGQRVTLRCSPRSGDLSVYWYQQSLDQGLQFLIQYYNGEERAKGNILERFSAQQFPDLHSELNLSSLELGDSALYFCASSVDPKGAGGAYNEQFFGPGTRLTVL.

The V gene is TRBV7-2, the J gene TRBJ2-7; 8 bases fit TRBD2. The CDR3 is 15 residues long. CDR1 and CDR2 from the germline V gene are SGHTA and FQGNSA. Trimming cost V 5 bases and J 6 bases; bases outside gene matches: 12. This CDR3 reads CASSLGGTRTSEQYF. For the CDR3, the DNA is TGTGCCAGCAGCCTCGGGGGGACTAGGACGTCCGAGCAGTACTTC.

CDR3 DNA: TGCGCCAGCAGTTACGGACAGGAAGGCGAGCAGTACTTC. It translates to CASSYGQEGEQYF. V gene TRBV5-1 combines with J gene TRBJ2-7; 7 bases align to TRBD1. The CDR3 has 13 residues. Unmatched junction bases numbered 8, after V lost 5 bases and J lost 6 bases. Germline V gene sequence: CDR1 SGHRS, CDR2 YFSETQ.

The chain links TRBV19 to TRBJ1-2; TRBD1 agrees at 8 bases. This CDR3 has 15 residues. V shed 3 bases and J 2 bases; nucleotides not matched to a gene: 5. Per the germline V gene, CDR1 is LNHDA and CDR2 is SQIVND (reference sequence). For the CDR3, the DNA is TGTGCCAGTAGTATGCAGGGGGCGCAGAACTATGGCTACACCTTC. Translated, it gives CASSMQGAQNYGYTF.

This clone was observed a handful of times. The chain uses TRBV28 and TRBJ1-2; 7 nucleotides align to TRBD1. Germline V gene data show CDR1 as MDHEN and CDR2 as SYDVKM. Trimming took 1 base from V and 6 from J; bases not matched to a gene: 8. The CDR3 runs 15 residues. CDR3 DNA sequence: TGTGCCAGCAGTTTATCGGGCAGGGGGGGTAATGGCTACACCTTC. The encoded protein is CASSLSGRGGNGYTF.

The DNA for the CDR3 is TGTGCCAGCAGCCTCGGTCTCGATTTAGGGGGAGAGACCCAGTACTTC. Protein product: CASSLGLDLGGETQYF. The chain links TRBV5-5 to TRBJ2-5; a possible D gene is TRBD1 (6 bases). Trimming removed 4 bases at V and 4 bases at J, with 20 bases between. Germline V lookup: CDR1 SGHKS, CDR2 YYEKEE (reference sequence). This CDR3 is 16 amino acids long.

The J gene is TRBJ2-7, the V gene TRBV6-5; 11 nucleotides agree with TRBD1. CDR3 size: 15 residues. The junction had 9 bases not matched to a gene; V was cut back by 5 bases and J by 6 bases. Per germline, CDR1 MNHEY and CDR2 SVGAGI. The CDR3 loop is CASSRGGQGAREQYF. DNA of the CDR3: TGTGCCAGCAGTCGCGGAGGACAGGGGGCTCGCGAGCAGTACTTC.

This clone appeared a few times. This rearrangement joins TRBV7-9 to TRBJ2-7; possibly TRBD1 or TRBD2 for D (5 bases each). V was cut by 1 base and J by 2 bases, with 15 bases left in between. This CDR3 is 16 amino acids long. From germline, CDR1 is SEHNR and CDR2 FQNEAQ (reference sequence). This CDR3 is CASSLGGRTDTYEQYF. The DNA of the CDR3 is TGTGCCAGCAGCTTAGGGGGACGGACGGATACCTACGAGCAGTACTTC.

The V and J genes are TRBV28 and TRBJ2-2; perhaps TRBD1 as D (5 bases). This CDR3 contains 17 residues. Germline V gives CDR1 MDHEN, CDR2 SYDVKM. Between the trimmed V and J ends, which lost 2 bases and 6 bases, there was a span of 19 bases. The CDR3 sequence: CASSLGPQGLRAGELFF. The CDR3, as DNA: TGTGCCAGCAGTTTAGGACCTCAGGGCCTCAGGGCCGGGGAGCTGTTTTTT.

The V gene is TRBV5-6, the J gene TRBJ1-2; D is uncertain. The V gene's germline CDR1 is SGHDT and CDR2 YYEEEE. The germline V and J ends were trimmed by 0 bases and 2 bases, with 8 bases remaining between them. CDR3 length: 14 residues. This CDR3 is CASSLGRSNYGYTF. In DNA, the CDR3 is TGTGCCAGCAGCTTGGGAAGGTCGAACTATGGCTACACCTTC.

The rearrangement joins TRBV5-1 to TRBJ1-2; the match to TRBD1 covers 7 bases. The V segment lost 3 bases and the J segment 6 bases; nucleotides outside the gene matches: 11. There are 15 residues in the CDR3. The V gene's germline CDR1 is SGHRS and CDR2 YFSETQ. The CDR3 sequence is CASSSNPGQLNGYTF. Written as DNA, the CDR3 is TGCGCCAGCAGCTCGAACCCGGGACAGTTAAATGGCTACACCTTC.

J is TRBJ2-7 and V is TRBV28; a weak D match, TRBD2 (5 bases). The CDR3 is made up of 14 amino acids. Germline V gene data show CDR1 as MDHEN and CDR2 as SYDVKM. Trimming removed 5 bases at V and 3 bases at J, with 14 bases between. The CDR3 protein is CASSGPGNGYEQYF. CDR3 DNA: TGTGCCAGCAGTGGCCCGGGGAATGGCTACGAGCAGTACTTC.

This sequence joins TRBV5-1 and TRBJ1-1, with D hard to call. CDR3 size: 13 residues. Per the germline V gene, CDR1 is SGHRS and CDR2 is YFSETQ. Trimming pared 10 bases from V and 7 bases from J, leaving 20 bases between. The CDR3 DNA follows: TGCGCCTCGACTGTCCAGGCTGGGAATGAAGCTTTCTTT. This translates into CASTVQAGNEAFF.

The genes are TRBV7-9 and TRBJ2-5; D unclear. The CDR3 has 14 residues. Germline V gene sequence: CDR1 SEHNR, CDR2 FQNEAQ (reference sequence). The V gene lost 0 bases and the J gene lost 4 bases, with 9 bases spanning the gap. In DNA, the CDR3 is TGTGCCAGCAGCTTAGCGCCCTCTGGAGAGACCCAGTACTTC. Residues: CASSLAPSGETQYF. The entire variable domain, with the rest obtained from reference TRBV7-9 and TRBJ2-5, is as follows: DTGVSQNPRHKITKRGQNVTFRCDPISEHNRLYWYRQTLGQGPEFLTYFQNEAQLEKSRLLSDRFSAERPKGSFSTLEIQRTEQGDSAMYLCASSLAPSGETQYFGPGTRLLVL.

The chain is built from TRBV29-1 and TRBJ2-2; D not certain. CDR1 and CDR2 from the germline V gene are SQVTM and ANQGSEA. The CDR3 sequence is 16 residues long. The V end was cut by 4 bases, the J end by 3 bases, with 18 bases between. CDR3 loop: CSVAQTMRVDTGELFF. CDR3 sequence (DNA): TGCAGCGTTGCTCAAACGATGAGAGTCGACACCGGGGAGCTGTTTTTT.

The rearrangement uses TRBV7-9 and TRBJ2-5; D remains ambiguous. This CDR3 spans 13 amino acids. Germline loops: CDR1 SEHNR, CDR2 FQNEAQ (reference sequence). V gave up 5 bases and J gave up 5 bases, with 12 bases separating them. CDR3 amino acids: CASSPQPSETQYF. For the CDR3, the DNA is TGTGCCAGCAGCCCGCAACCCTCCGAGACCCAGTACTTC.

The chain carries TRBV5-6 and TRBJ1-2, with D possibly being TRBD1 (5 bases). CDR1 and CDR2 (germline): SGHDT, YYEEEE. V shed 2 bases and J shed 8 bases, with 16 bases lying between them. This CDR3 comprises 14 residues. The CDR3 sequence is CASSFVGGVMGYTF. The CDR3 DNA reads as TGTGCCAGCAGCTTTGTTGGGGGAGTTATGGGCTACACCTTC.

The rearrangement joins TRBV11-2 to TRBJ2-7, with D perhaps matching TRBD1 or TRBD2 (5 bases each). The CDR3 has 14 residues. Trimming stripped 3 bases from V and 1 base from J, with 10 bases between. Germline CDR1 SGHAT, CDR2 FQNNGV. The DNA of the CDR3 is TGTGCCAGCAGCTTCCGGGACCCTTCCTACGAGCAGTACTTC. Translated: CASSFRDPSYEQYF.

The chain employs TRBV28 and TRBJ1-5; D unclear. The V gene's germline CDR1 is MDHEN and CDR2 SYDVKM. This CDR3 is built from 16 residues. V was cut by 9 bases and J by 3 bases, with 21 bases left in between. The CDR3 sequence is CASHPRTRRNNQPQHF. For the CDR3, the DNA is TGTGCCAGTCACCCGCGGACCCGACGGAACAATCAGCCCCAGCATTTT.